The 20 T cell receptor beta chains presented below share a single source sample, sequenced in a study of blood T cell repertoires in COVID-19. Libraries were prepared by immunoSEQ multiplex PCR; TCRdb keeps only in-frame clonotypes and omits some of them. Here the sample spans 150,000 or so clones, over 75% being singletons. What was sequenced was peripheral blood. The origin of the receptors is a man aged 18-30 years with COVID-19, enrolled during active disease.

The chain combines TRBV27 with TRBJ2-7; 8 bases align to TRBD2. CDR1 and CDR2 (germline): MNHEY, SMNVEV (reference sequence). The V and J ends lost 2 bases and 2 bases, in that order; junction bases with no gene match: 5. The CDR3 length is 15 residues. The CDR3 spells CASSLGAGVTYEQYF. The CDR3, as DNA: TGTGCCAGCAGTTTAGGAGCGGGAGTTACCTACGAGCAGTACTTC.

The chain is built from TRBV6-1 and TRBJ2-4, with 13 bases fitting TRBD2. Germline CDR1 reads MNHNS; CDR2 reads SASEGT. V trimming: 0 bases; J trimming: 1 base; junction bases outside the gene matches: 9. This CDR3 comprises 20 residues. In DNA, the CDR3 is TGTGCCAGCAGTGAAGCGGGACTAGCGGGACTGTTGATGGCCAAAAACATTCAGTACTTC. As protein: CASSEAGLAGLLMAKNIQYF.

This chain connects TRBV19 to TRBJ2-7; 8 positions match TRBD2. The CDR3 is made up of 14 amino acids. The ends lost 3 bases at V and 2 bases at J; junction bases unmatched: 3. Germline V gene data show CDR1 as LNHDA and CDR2 as SQIVND (reference sequence). The CDR3 region is CASSMLAGPYEQYF. CDR3 bases: TGTGCCAGTAGTATGCTAGCGGGTCCCTACGAGCAGTACTTC.

This clone turned up a few times. The sample contains more than one DNA sequence encoding this CDR3. The chain links TRBV3-1 (or the pseudogene TRBV3-2) to TRBJ2-1, with D possibly matching TRBD2 (6 bases). The CDR3 covers 11 residues. Germline values: CDR1 LGHDT, CDR2 YNNKEL (reference sequence). V was cut by 1 base and J by 12 bases, with 7 bases left in between. Written as DNA, the CDR3 is TGTGCCAGCAGCCAAGGGCGGGGGCAGTTCTTC. Encoded protein: CASSQGRGQFF.

Here the CDR3 reads CASSLARDEQFF. The CDR3 DNA follows: TGCGCCAGCAGCTTGGCCAGGGATGAGCAGTTCTTC. The V call is TRBV5-1, the J call TRBJ2-1; D might be TRBD1 (5 bases). There are 12 residues in the CDR3. Trimming stripped 0 bases from V and 8 bases from J, with 6 bases between. Germline CDR1 SGHRS, CDR2 YFSETQ.

The chain combines TRBV2 with TRBJ2-7, with TRBD1 as a possible D gene (6 bases). Trimming pared 6 bases from V and 0 bases from J, leaving 9 bases between. Germline lookup yields CDR1 SNHLY and CDR2 FYNNEI. The CDR3 consists of 13 residues. The CDR3 nucleotides are TGTGCCAGCAGGGTGGACAGCTCCTACGAGCAGTACTTC. This codes for CASRVDSSYEQYF.

This rearrangement joins TRBV7-2 to TRBJ2-4, with 11 bases that match TRBD2. V shed 5 bases, J shed 9 bases, and the junction held 12 bases outside the gene matches. Germline V lookup: CDR1 SGHTA, CDR2 FQGNSA. The CDR3 has 16 residues. The CDR3 region has the DNA TGTGCCAGCAGCCCCGTAGCGGGAGGGAGTTGGGGCATTCAGTACTTC. This gives the protein CASSPVAGGSWGIQYF.

The rearrangement uses TRBV27 and TRBJ2-2, with 7 bases matching TRBD1. CDR3 length: 14 residues. The V and J ends lost 6 bases and 4 bases, in that order; junction bases with no gene match: 5. Germline values: CDR1 MNHEY, CDR2 SMNVEV (reference sequence). The CDR3 loop is CASSKGAGTGELFF. The CDR3 DNA reads as TGTGCCAGCAGCAAGGGGGCGGGCACCGGGGAGCTGTTTTTT.

The CDR3 is CASSAWQRTGEDTQYF. CDR3 nucleotide sequence: TGTGCCAGCAGCGCATGGCAAAGGACAGGGGAAGATACGCAGTATTTT. This sequence joins TRBV9 and TRBJ2-3; 9 positions match TRBD1. Unmatched junction bases numbered 10, after V lost 3 bases and J lost 5 bases. Germline CDR1 is SGDLS and CDR2 is YYNGEE. This CDR3 has 16 amino acids.

The chain links TRBV6-6 to TRBJ2-7; TRBD1 matches at 9 bases. Germline loops: CDR1 MNHNY, CDR2 SVGAGI (reference sequence). The length of the CDR3 is 16 residues. Trimming at V came to 2 bases and at J to 5 bases, leaving 10 bases not matched to a gene. This CDR3 reads CASSYPTGGASHEQYF. Written as DNA, the CDR3 is TGTGCCAGCAGTTACCCTACAGGGGGCGCGAGTCACGAGCAGTACTTC.

The CDR3 spells CASSHGDTRLVLLRYGYTF. In DNA, the CDR3 is TGTGCCAGCTCACACGGGGACACCCGCCTTGTCCTTCTAAGATATGGCTACACCTTC. The chain uses TRBV18 and TRBJ1-2; TRBD1 is a possible D gene (6 bases). The V gene's germline CDR1 is KGHSH and CDR2 LQKENI. Trimming removed 4 bases from V and 5 bases from J, with 29 bases in between. This CDR3 has 19 amino acids.

The chain uses TRBV30 and TRBJ1-3, with TRBD1 matching over 7 bases. CDR1 and CDR2 from the germline V gene are GTSNPN and SVGIG (reference sequence). This CDR3 is built from 14 residues. Trimming cost V 4 bases and J 2 bases; bases outside gene matches: 5. The CDR3 sequence is CAWTEGATGNTIYF. The CDR3 coding sequence is TGTGCCTGGACCGAGGGGGCGACTGGAAACACCATATATTTT.

V gene TRBV9 combines with J gene TRBJ1-2; 7 positions match TRBD1. The CDR3 loop spans 15 amino acids. CDR1 is SGDLS, CDR2 YYNGEE, per germline. The ends lost 3 bases at V and 9 bases at J; junction bases unmatched: 14. CDR3 loop: CASSAGTAGYSSYTF. CDR3 DNA sequence: TGTGCCAGCAGCGCTGGGACAGCGGGCTATAGCAGCTACACCTTC.

The chain recombines TRBV9 with TRBJ2-2; D not resolved. There are 16 residues in the CDR3. Germline lookup yields CDR1 SGDLS and CDR2 YYNGEE. Trimming stripped 4 bases from V and 0 bases from J, with 13 bases between. The CDR3 loop reads CASSPGPATNTGELFF. The CDR3 coding sequence is TGTGCCAGCAGCCCGGGTCCTGCCACGAACACCGGGGAGCTGTTTTTT.

This chain connects TRBV7-2 to TRBJ2-1, with D possibly being TRBD1 (6 bases). Per germline, CDR1 SGHTA and CDR2 FQGNSA. This CDR3 comprises 13 residues. Trimming took off 7 bases at V and 7 bases at J, with 14 bases between the two ends. CDR3 coding DNA: TGTGCCAGCACCCCCAACAGGGAAAATGAGCAGTTCTTC. Amino acid sequence: CASTPNRENEQFF.

The V call is TRBV5-1, the J call TRBJ2-7; 8 bases align to TRBD1. The V gene end was trimmed by 7 bases and the J gene end by 0 bases; junction bases not matched to a gene: 6. CDR1 and CDR2 (germline): SGHRS, YFSETQ. CDR3 length equals 14 residues. The DNA for the CDR3 is TGCGCCAGCCGGGACAGGATTAACTCCTACGAGCAGTACTTC. Its translation is CASRDRINSYEQYF.

The gene calls are TRBV7-2 and TRBJ2-5, with 7 bases identical to TRBD2. The CDR3 contains 14 residues. Looked up from germline, CDR1 is SGHTA and CDR2 is FQGNSA. Germline trimming cut 5 bases from V and 2 bases from J; bases unmatched to any gene: 5. DNA of the CDR3: TGTGCCAGCAGCAGAAGCGGGAAACAAGAGACCCAGTACTTC. It yields the protein CASSRSGKQETQYF.

The chain has TRBV3-1 (or the pseudogene TRBV3-2) and TRBJ2-1, with 7 bases that match TRBD1. With 0 bases clipped from V and 3 bases from J, the junction kept 14 bases outside the gene matches. The CDR3 runs to 19 residues. Germline CDR1 reads LGHDT; CDR2 reads YNNKEL (reference sequence). The CDR3 nucleotides read TGTGCCAGCAGCCAAGAGGTGGGTGTGGGGACAGACAACTACAATGAGCAGTTCTTC. Amino acids: CASSQEVGVGTDNYNEQFF.

The CDR3 region is CASSSQGNTEAFF. CDR3 nucleotide sequence: TGTGCCAGCAGCTCCCAGGGAAACACTGAAGCTTTCTTT. This sequence joins TRBV7-3 and TRBJ1-1; D may be TRBD1 (5 bases). CDR3 size: 13 residues. V dropped 4 bases and J dropped 2 bases, with 8 bases sitting between them. The V gene's germline CDR1 is SGHTA and CDR2 FQGTGA. Complete variable domain (other parts from reference TRBV7-3 and TRBJ1-1): GAGVSQTPSNKVTEKGKYVELRCDPISGHTALYWYRQSLGQGPEFLIYFQGTGAADDSGLPNDRFFAVRPEGSVSTLKIQRTERGDSAVYLCASSSQGNTEAFFGQGTRLTVV.

This clone was seen only once. As DNA, the CDR3 is TGTGCCAGCAGCGTAAAAGAACATACCTACACCGGGGAGCTGTTTTTT. This gives the protein CASSVKEHTYTGELFF. The chain is built from TRBV9 and TRBJ2-2; no reliable D call. Germline values: CDR1 SGDLS, CDR2 YYNGEE. With 1 base removed from V and 3 bases from J, the gap between germline ends came to 13 bases. This CDR3 is built from 16 residues.